Below are 5 T cell receptor beta chains sequenced from a single sample in a study of metastatic and nonmetastatic thyroid tumors. MiXCR reprocessed the PCR reads for TCRdb. Among approximately 58,000 clones listed, about 20% were seen once. Thyroid surgery was performed in patients who had received no treatment beforehand. Sequencing was performed on blood. The source of these receptors is a female donor with papillary thyroid cancer or a benign thyroid nodule (not recorded which). Some clones in this sample may be carry-over from other donors' samples.

This rearrangement joins TRBV28 to TRBJ2-1, with TRBD1 matching over 7 bases. CDR3 length: 15 residues. The J segment lost 9 bases and the V segment lost 8 bases, leaving 16 bases of the junction unmatched. Germline values: CDR1 MDHEN, CDR2 SYDVKM. In nucleotides, the CDR3 is TGTGCCAGCGGTCCGGGTGAGACAGGGTTGGGTGAGCAGTTCTTC. It is translated as CASGPGETGLGEQFF.

In this sample, this clone turned up many times. A much larger clone differs from this one at a single base, so this may be a read error. The chain combines TRBV12-3 or TRBV12-4 with TRBJ1-2, with TRBD1 matching over 7 bases. This CDR3 has 13 amino acids. J was trimmed by 6 bases and V by 6 bases; bases with no gene match: 7. The CDR3 reads CASRTDRDHGYTF. The CDR3 nucleotides read TGTGCCAGCAGAACAGACAGGGACCATGGCTACACCTTC.

This clone was observed many times. The chain recombines TRBV19 with TRBJ2-3; no definite D call. Germline V gene data show CDR1 as LNHDA and CDR2 as SQIVND (reference sequence). Trimming left V 4 bases short and J 3 bases short, with 14 bases between. The CDR3 contains 15 residues. CDR3 sequence: CASSKDDLGTDTQYF. The CDR3 DNA reads TGTGCCAGTAGTAAGGACGACCTGGGGACAGATACGCAGTATTTT.

This clone is judged medium-sized. The chain employs TRBV19 and TRBJ1-6; TRBD1 matches 8 bases. Germline CDR1 LNHDA, CDR2 SQIVND (reference sequence). V lost 5 bases, J lost 10 bases, and 10 bases stayed unmatched. There are 15 residues in the CDR3. CDR3 in amino acids: CASSPRTGQKSPLHF. Written as DNA, the CDR3 is TGTGCCAGTAGTCCTCGGACAGGGCAAAAATCACCCCTCCACTTT.

At least ten counts were recorded for this clone. The chain is built from TRBV29-1 and TRBJ1-2; D gene uncertain. V lost 2 bases, J lost 2 bases, and 9 bases lay in between. This CDR3 region has 13 residues. Germline V gives CDR1 SQVTM, CDR2 ANQGSEA. The CDR3 loop reads CSVEWGPNYGYTF. The CDR3 DNA follows: TGCAGCGTTGAATGGGGTCCCAACTATGGCTACACCTTC.